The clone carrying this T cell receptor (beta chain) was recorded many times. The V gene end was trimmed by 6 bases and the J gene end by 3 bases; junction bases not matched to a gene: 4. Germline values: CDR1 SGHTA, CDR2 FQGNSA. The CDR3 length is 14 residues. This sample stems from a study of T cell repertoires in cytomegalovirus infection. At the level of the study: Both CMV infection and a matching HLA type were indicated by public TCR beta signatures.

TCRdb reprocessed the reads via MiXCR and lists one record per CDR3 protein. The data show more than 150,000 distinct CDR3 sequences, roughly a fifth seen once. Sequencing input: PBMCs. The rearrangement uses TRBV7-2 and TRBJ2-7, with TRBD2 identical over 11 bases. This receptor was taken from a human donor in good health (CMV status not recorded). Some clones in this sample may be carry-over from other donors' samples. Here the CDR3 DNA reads TGTGCCAGCAGTTCACTAGCGGGGGTCTACGAGCAGTACTTC. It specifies CASSSLAGVYEQYF.